This T cell receptor beta chain was sequenced for a study of human T cells and chemical hapten exposure. Study background: After 6 days, upper back 0.01% DPC patch tests were scored. The study, taken as a whole, reports: TCRs above 1 in 1000 frequency stayed constant with DPC sensitization.

The sample holds a few counts of this clonotype. What it binds is unknown. Within the library, unique molecular identifiers were attached to each individual cDNA molecule. In the source study's methods: The median was around 89,000 TCRs per sample, ranging roughly 20,000 to 750,000. TCRdb re-called the RACE reads with MiXCR, one entry per CDR3 protein. TCRdb's processing, not the authors', yielded these V and J calls. The sample lists a few hundred thousand distinct CDR3 sequences, roughly 6% seen once, with around 8.8% in the top ten. The time point was: pre-sensitization, week 0. Treatment meaning: therapeutic diphenylcyclopropenone sensitization with weekly scalp DPC. The source is a woman younger than 35 with alopecia areata. Some clones in this sample may be carry-over from other donors' samples. Here the sequenced sample was whole blood, taken in connection with sensitization to the hapten diphenylcyclopropenone (DPC).

The chain's CDR3 is CASSYSNSFTYEQYF. CDR3 in DNA: TGTGCCAGCAGTTACTCGAACAGCTTTACCTACGAGCAGTACTTC. The rearrangement joins TRBV6-5 to TRBJ2-7, with D hard to call. V lost 0 bases and J 2 bases, leaving 11 bases between the germline ends. This CDR3 comprises 15 residues. Germline CDR1 reads MNHEY; CDR2 reads SVGAGI.